Only one count was recorded for the clone carrying this TCR beta chain. This record belongs to a study of blood T cell repertoires in COVID-19. The overall study: Both acute and convalescent COVID-19 samples were obtained from the United States, Italy and Spain.

The cohort comprised adults aged 18 to 89 years residing in 24 US areas. This CDR3 contains 13 residues. The germline V gene has CDR1 WNHNN and CDR2 SYGVQD (reference sequence). V shed 7 bases and J shed 5 bases, with 12 bases lying between them. Sequenced by immunoSEQ multiplex PCR; TCRdb stores in-frame clones only, minus some. The repertoire includes approximately 250,000 clones, approximately 85% of them detected once, and about 9.1% sits in the top ten. The clonotype comes from a woman between 50 and 59 years old with acute COVID-19. The chain links TRBV10-1 to TRBJ1-5; no firm D call. The sequenced sample consisted of PBMCs or T cells enriched from blood (not recorded which). CDR3 in amino acids: CASTGLNDQPQHF. The CDR3 DNA follows: TGCGCCAGCACTGGGCTGAACGATCAGCCCCAGCATTTT.